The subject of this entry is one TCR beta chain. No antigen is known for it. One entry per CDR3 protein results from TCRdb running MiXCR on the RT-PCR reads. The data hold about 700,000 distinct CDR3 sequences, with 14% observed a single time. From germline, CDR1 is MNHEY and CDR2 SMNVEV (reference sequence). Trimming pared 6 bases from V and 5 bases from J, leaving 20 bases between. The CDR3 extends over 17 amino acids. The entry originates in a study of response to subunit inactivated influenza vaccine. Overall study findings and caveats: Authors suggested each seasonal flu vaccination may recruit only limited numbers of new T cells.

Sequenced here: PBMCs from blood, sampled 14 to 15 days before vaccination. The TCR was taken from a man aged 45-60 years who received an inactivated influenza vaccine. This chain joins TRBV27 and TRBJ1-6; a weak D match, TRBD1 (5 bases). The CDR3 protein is CASRVWGDYLDNSPLHF. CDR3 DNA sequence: TGTGCCAGCAGAGTTTGGGGGGATTATCTGGATAATTCACCCCTCCACTTT.